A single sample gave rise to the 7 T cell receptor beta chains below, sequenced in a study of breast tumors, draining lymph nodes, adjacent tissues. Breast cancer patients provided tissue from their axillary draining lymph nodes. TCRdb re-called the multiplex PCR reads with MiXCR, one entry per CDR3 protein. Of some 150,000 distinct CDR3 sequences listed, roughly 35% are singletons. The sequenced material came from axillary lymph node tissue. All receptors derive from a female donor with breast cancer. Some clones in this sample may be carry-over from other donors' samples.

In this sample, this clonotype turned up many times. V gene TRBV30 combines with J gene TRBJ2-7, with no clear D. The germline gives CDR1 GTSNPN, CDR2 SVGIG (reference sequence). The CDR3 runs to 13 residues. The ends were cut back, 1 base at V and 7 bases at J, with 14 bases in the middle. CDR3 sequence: CAWSGGPAMEQYF. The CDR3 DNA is TGTGCCTGGAGTGGAGGCCCGGCGATGGAGCAGTACTTC.

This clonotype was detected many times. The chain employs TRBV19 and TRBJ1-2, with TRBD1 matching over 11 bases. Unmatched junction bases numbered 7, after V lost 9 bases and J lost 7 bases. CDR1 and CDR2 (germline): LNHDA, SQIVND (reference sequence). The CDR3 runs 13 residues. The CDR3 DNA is TGTGCCAGCTTGGACAGGGGGCGAAGTGGCTACACCTTC. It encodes CASLDRGRSGYTF.

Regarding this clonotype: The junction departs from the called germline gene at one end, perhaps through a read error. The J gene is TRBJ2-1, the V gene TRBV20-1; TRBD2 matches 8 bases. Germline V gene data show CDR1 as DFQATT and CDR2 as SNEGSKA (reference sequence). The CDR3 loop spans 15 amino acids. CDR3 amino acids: CSAPKRGTPSNERFF. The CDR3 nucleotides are TGCAGTGCCCCGAAGCGGGGGACTCCCTCCAATGAGCGGTTCTTC.

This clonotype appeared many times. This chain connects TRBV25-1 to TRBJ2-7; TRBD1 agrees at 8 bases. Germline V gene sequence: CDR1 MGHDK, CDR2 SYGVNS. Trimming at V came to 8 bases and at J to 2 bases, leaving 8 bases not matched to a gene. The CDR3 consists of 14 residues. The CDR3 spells CASSGGARPYEQYF. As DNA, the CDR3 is TGTGCCAGCTCAGGGGGCGCGAGGCCCTACGAGCAGTACTTC.

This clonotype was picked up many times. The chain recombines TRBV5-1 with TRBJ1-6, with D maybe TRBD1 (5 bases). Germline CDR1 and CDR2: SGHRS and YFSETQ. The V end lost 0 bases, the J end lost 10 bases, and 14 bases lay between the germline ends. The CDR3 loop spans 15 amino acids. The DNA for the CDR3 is TGCGCCAGCAGCTTGGCCGGTAGGGACCGCTCACCCCTCCACTTT. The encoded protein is CASSLAGRDRSPLHF.

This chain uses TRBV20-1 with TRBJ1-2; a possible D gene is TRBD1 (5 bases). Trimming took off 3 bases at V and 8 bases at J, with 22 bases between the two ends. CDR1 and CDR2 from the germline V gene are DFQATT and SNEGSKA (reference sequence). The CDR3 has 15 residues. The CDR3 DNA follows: TGCAGTGCTAGTTTGACTAGCGGGGGGGGAAGGGGCTACACCTTC. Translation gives CSASLTSGGGRGYTF.

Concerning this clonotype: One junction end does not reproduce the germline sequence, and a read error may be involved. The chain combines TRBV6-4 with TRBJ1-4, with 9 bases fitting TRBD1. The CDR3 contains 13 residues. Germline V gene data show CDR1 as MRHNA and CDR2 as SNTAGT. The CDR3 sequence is CASSRDRDENLLF. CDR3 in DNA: TGTGCCAGCAGTCGGGACAGGGATGAAAACCTGCTTTTT.